This TCR beta chain emerged from a study of CD8 T cells in Susac syndrome. For the study at large: When blood was collected, patients with Susac syndrome were therapy-naive, were taking corticosteroids, or were receiving intravenous immunoglobulin alone.

This CDR3 is 15 amino acids long. V was shortened by 2 bases and J by 6 bases, with 16 bases between the two germline ends. The germline CDR1 and CDR2 sequences are SEHNR and FQNEAQ (reference sequence). cDNA came from about 0.5 to 1 ug RNA primed by random hexamers. TCRdb ran MiXCR on the immunoSEQ multiplex PCR reads and lists one entry per CDR3 protein. The sample consists of tens of thousands of distinct CDR3 sequences, 93% of them appearing once. The chain couples TRBV7-9 to TRBJ1-1; D might be TRBD1 (5 bases). This clonotype was sampled from a human donor with Susac syndrome. Specimen: CD4+ T cells from PBMCs. CDR3 nucleotide sequence: TGTGCCAGCAGCTTATGGACCTCGGGGGATGCTGAAGCTTTCTTT. This sequence encodes CASSLWTSGDAEAFF. The variable domain in full, completed from reference TRBV7-9 and TRBJ1-1, reads DTGVSQNPRHKITKRGQNVTFRCDPISEHNRLYWYRQTLGQGPEFLTYFQNEAQLEKSRLLSDRFSAERPKGSFSTLEIQRTEQGDSAMYLCASSLWTSGDAEAFFGQGTRLTVV.